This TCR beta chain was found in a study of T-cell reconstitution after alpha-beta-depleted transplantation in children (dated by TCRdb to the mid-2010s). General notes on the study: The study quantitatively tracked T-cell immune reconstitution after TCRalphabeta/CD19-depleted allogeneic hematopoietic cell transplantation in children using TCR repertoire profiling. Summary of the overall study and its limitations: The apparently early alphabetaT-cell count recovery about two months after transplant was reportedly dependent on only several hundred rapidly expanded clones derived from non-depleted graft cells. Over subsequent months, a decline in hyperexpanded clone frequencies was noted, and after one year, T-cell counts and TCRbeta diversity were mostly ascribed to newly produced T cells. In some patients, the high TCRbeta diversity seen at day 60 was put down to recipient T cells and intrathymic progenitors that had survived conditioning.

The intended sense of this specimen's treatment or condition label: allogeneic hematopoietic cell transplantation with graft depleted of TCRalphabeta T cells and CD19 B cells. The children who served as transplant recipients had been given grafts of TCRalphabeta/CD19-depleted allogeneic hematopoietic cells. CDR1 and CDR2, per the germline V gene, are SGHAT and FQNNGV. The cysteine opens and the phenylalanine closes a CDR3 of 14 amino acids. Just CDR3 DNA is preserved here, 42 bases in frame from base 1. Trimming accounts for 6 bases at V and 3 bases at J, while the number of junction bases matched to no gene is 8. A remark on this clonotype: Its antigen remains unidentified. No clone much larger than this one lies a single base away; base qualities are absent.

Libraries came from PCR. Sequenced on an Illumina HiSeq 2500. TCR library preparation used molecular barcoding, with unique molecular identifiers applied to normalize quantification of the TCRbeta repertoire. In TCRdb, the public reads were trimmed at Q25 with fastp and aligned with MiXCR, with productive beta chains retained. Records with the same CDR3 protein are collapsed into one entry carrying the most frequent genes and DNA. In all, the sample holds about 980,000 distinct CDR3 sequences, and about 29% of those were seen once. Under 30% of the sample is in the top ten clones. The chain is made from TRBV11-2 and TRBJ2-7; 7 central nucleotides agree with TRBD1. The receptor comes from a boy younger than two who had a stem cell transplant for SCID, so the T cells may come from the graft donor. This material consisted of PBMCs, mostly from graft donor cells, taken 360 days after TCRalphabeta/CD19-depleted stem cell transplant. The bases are TGTGCCAGCAGTTCCCCGACAGGGATCTACGAGCAGTACTTC. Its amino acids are CASSSPTGIYEQYF.